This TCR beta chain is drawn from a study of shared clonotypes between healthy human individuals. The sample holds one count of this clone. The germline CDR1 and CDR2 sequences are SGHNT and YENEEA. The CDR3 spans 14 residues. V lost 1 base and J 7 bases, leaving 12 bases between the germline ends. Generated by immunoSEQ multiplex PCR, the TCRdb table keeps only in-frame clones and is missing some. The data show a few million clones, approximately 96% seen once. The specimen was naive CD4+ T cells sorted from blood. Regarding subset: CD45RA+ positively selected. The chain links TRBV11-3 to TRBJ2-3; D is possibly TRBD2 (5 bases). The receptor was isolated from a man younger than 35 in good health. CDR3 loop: CASSLAGIGNTQYF. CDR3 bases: TGTGCCAGCAGCTTAGCGGGGATAGGGAATACGCAGTATTTT.